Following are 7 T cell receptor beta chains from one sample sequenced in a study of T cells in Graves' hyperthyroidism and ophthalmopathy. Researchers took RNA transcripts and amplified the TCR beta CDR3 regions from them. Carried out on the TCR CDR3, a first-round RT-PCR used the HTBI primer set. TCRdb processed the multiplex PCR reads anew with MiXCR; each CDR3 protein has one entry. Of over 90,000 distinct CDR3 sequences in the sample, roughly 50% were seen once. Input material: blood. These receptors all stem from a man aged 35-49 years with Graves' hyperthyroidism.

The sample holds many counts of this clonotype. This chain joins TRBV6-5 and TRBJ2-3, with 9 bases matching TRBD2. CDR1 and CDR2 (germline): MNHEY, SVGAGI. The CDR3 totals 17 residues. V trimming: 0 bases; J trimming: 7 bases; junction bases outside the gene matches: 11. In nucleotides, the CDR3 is TGTGCCAGCAGTTACTCGACCAGCGGGGGGCCGTGGAATACGCAGTATTTT. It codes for CASSYSTSGGPWNTQYF.

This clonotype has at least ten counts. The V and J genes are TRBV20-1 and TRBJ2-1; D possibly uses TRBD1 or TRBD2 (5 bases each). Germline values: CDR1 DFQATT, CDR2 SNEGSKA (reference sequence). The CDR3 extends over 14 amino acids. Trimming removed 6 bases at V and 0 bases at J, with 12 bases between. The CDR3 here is CSAEKGSSYNEQFF. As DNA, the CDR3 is TGCAGTGCGGAAAAGGGGAGCTCCTACAATGAGCAGTTCTTC.

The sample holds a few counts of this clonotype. CDR3 in DNA: TGTGCCAGCTCACCATCCGGGACAGGGGGCCTGATGAACACTGAAGCTTTCTTT. Translating gives CASSPSGTGGLMNTEAFF. The gene calls are TRBV2 and TRBJ1-1, with TRBD1 matching over 12 bases. CDR1 and CDR2 (germline): SNHLY, FYNNEI. With V trimmed by 8 bases and J by 0 bases, 13 bases remained unmatched. The length of the CDR3 is 18 residues.

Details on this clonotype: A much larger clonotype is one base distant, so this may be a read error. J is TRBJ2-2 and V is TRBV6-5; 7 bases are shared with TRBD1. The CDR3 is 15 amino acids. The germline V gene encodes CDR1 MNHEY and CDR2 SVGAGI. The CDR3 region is CASSYFTGATGEPFF. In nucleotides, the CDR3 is TGTGCCAGCAGTTATTTCACAGGGGCCACCGGGGAGCCGTTTTTT.

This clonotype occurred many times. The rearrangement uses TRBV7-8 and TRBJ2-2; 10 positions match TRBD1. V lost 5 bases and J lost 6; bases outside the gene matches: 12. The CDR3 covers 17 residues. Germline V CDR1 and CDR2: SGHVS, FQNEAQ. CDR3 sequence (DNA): TGTGCCAGCAGCGACTCCCGCGACAGGGGGCTTTCCGGGGAGCTGTTTTTT. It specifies CASSDSRDRGLSGELFF.

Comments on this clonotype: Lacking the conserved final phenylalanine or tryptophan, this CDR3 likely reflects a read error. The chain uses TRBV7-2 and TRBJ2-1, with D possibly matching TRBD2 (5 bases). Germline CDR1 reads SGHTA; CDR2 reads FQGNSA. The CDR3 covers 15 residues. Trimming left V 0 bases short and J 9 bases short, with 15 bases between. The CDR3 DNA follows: TGTGCCAGCAGCTTAGCGGTATCCGCGGGTGGTGAGCAGTTCCTC. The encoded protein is CASSLAVSAGGEQFL.

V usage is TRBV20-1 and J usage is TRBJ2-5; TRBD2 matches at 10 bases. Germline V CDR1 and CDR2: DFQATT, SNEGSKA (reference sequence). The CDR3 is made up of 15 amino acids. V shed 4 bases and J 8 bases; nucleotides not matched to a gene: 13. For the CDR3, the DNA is TGCAGTGCTATGCCGGTTCGAGCGGGGGGGGGCACCCAGTACTTC. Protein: CSAMPVRAGGGTQYF.